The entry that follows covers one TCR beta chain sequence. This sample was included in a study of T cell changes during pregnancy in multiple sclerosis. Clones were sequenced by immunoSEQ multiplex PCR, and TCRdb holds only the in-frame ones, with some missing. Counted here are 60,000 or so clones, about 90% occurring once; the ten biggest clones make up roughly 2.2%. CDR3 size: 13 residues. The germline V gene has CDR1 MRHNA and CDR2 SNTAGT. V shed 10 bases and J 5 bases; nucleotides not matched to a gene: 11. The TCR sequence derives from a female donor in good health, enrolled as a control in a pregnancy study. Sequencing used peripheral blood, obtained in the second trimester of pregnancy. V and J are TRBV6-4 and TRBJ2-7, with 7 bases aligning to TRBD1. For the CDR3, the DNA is TGTGCCAACTCGATGACAGGGCGAGACGAGCAGTACTTC. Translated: CANSMTGRDEQYF.